The clone carrying this T cell receptor beta chain showed up just a few times. This CDR3 comprises 15 residues. V lost 11 bases and J lost 0, with 19 bases in between. Germline CDR1 LNHDA, CDR2 SQIVND (reference sequence). Produced via immunoSEQ multiplex PCR; TCRdb's table is partial and in-frame only. The table has over 15,000 clones, more than 75% seen once. This sample was taken from a study of blood T cell repertoires in COVID-19. The clonotype comes from a human donor in a cohort sampled during active COVID-19. V and J are TRBV19 and TRBJ1-2; D call uncertain. Sequencing input: peripheral blood. The CDR3 DNA sequence: TGTGCCGTTCAACCTCCAGGATCGACTAACTATGGCTACACCTTC. Its protein product is CAVQPPGSTNYGYTF. The variable domain in full, completed from reference TRBV19 and TRBJ1-2, reads DGGITQSPKYLFRKEGQNVTLSCEQNLNHDAMYWYRQDPGQGLRLIYYSQIVNDFQKGDIAEGYSVSREKKESFPLTVTSAQKNPTAFYLCAVQPPGSTNYGYTFGSGTRLTVV.